The present T cell receptor (beta chain) was sequenced within a study of blood T cell repertoires in COVID-19. The CDR3 consists of 20 residues. Unmatched junction bases numbered 12, after V lost 2 bases and J lost 3 bases. CDR1 WNHNN and CDR2 SYGVQD come from the germline V gene (reference sequence). Repertoires were generated with immunoSEQ multiplex PCR, while TCRdb's copy carries only in-frame clones and drops some. Among just over 95,000 clones listed, roughly 82% were seen once. The sequencing sample was made of peripheral blood. The TCR comes from an elderly man with acute or convalescent COVID-19. The rearrangement uses TRBV10-1 and TRBJ2-1, with 14 bases lining up with TRBD2. The CDR3 protein is CASSEEVLGTSGGLYNEQFF. The CDR3, as DNA: TGCGCCAGCAGTGAGGAAGTCCTAGGGACTAGCGGGGGTCTCTACAATGAGCAGTTCTTC.